This T cell receptor (beta chain) was recorded in a study of OX40 agonist ivuxolimab in advanced cancers. A word on this clone: It is likely a read error, because the conserved phenylalanine at the end of the CDR3 is missing.

The germline gives CDR1 GTSNPN, CDR2 SVGIG (reference sequence). Trimming pared 2 bases from V and 2 bases from J, leaving 9 bases between. The CDR3 length is 13 residues. The data were produced by immunoSEQ multiplex PCR, yet TCRdb's version contains in-frame clones alone and is incomplete. The repertoire has some 87,000 clones, about nine tenths of them found once; the top ten carry 1.5% to 2%. Here the sequenced sample was CD4+ or CD8+ T cells sorted from blood, taken in a trial of the OX40 agonist ivuxolimab. This chain joins TRBV30 and TRBJ1-2, with D possibly TRBD1 on 5 matching bases. The sequence was collected from an adult with an advanced solid tumor such as melanoma, head and neck, liver or kidney cancer. The CDR3 here is CAWSTGGNYGYTS. CDR3 coding DNA: TGTGCCTGGAGTACTGGGGGGAACTATGGCTACACCTCC.